What follows are 27 T cell receptor beta chains derived from one specimen sequenced in a study of blood T cell repertoires in COVID-19. The repertoire was sequenced with immunoSEQ multiplex PCR; TCRdb's copy has only in-frame clones and lacks some. The data show 270,000 or so clones, approximately 90% seen once. Sequenced: PBMCs or T cells enriched from blood (not recorded which). The receptor source for this set is a woman aged 30 to 39 with acute COVID-19.

The V and J genes are TRBV3-1 (or the pseudogene TRBV3-2) and TRBJ2-7; TRBD2 might be the D (5 bases). Per germline, CDR1 LGHDT and CDR2 YNNKEL (reference sequence). Trimming pared 1 base from V and 5 bases from J, leaving 12 bases between. The CDR3 is made up of 14 amino acids. The CDR3 region is CASSQGNSAHEQYF. The DNA for the CDR3 is TGTGCCAGCAGCCAAGGGAATAGCGCCCACGAGCAGTACTTC.

The chain is built from TRBV6-5 and TRBJ2-3; TRBD2 is a possible D gene (6 bases). V was shortened by 2 bases and J by 4 bases, with 16 bases between the two germline ends. The CDR3 totals 16 residues. Germline V gives CDR1 MNHEY, CDR2 SVGAGI. CDR3 sequence reads: CASSYSSGVGADTQYF. In DNA form, the CDR3 reads TGTGCCAGCAGTTACAGTTCGGGAGTCGGCGCAGATACGCAGTATTTT.

This rearrangement joins TRBV4-2 to TRBJ2-1; TRBD2 aligns across 12 bases. Unmatched junction bases numbered 7, after V lost 0 bases and J lost 7 bases. Germline V gives CDR1 LGHNA, CDR2 YNFKEQ. The CDR3 spans 17 residues. CDR3 coding DNA: TGTGCCAGCAGCCAAGATCCTCGACTAGCGGGAGTTAATGAGCAGTTCTTC. Its translation is CASSQDPRLAGVNEQFF.

This rearrangement joins TRBV6-2 or TRBV6-3 to TRBJ2-3, with D possibly being TRBD2 (7 bases). The CDR3 length is 18 residues. Germline CDR1 reads MNHEY; CDR2 reads SVGEGT. Trimming took off 6 bases at V and 6 bases at J, with 28 bases between the two ends. In nucleotides, the CDR3 is TGTGCCAGCAGACCTTTCCTCGGGGGCGGGAGCCCCGGGGATACGCAGTATTTT. Its protein is CASRPFLGGGSPGDTQYF.

The V call is TRBV28, the J call TRBJ2-1; 8 nucleotides line up with TRBD2. The CDR3 loop spans 16 amino acids. Trimming cost V 5 bases and J 4 bases; bases outside gene matches: 10. Germline assignment: CDR1 MDHEN and CDR2 SYDVKM. The CDR3 DNA follows: TGTGCCAGCAGTCCAAATTTTCGCGGGAGGTACAATGAGCAGTTCTTC. Translation: CASSPNFRGRYNEQFF.

Only one count was recorded for this clone. J is TRBJ2-7 and V is TRBV6-1; 13 positions match TRBD2. The CDR3 has 15 residues. Germline loops: CDR1 MNHNS, CDR2 SASEGT. Unmatched junction bases numbered 0, after V lost 1 base and J lost 3 bases. The DNA of the CDR3 is TGTGCCAGCAGTGAAGGGACTAGCGGGAGCTACGAGCAGTACTTC. It translates to CASSEGTSGSYEQYF.

The chain uses TRBV19 and TRBJ1-5; TRBD1 matches 12 bases. Per the germline V gene, CDR1 is LNHDA and CDR2 is SQIVND (reference sequence). Trimming removed 8 bases from V and 5 bases from J; junction bases left unmatched: 10. CDR3 length: 16 amino acids. CDR3 in amino acids: CASQRWDRGPDQPQHF. The CDR3, as DNA: TGTGCCAGTCAAAGGTGGGACAGGGGGCCTGATCAGCCCCAGCATTTT.

The J gene is TRBJ1-1, the V gene TRBV14; TRBD1 is a possible D gene (6 bases). This CDR3 has 13 amino acids. Germline loops: CDR1 SGHDN, CDR2 FVKESK. The ends were cut back, 5 bases at V and 4 bases at J, with 11 bases in the middle. This CDR3 reads CASSTQGFTEAFF. Here the CDR3 DNA reads TGTGCCAGCAGCACACAGGGATTCACTGAAGCTTTCTTT.

V is TRBV30 and J is TRBJ2-5; D remains ambiguous. The V gene lost 0 bases and the J gene lost 5 bases, with 13 bases spanning the gap. This CDR3 has 14 residues. CDR1 GTSNPN and CDR2 SVGIG come from the germline V gene (reference sequence). CDR3 region: CAWSVGSAKETQYF. The CDR3 bases are TGTGCCTGGAGTGTCGGGTCAGCGAAGGAGACCCAGTACTTC.

V and J are TRBV18 and TRBJ2-6; D might be TRBD1 (6 bases). Trimming shortened V by 3 bases and J by 1 base, and 16 bases separated the two germline ends. The CDR3 contains 18 residues. Germline V lookup: CDR1 KGHSH, CDR2 LQKENI. CDR3 region: CASSPLQGSLSGANVLTF. The CDR3, as DNA: TGTGCCAGCTCACCCTTGCAGGGGTCTCTTTCTGGGGCCAACGTCCTGACTTTC.

V usage is TRBV7-2 and J usage is TRBJ2-1, with 8 bases lining up with TRBD1. This CDR3 is 17 amino acids long. Germline lookup yields CDR1 SGHTA and CDR2 FQGNSA. V gave up 5 bases and J gave up 3 bases; unmatched junction bases: 12. CDR3 bases: TGTGCCAGCAGCGTGAACCTTCCGGGACAGGACTACAATGAGCAGTTCTTC. Encoded protein: CASSVNLPGQDYNEQFF.

V usage is TRBV4-2 and J usage is TRBJ2-6; possible D gene TRBD2, 6 bases. Trimming cost V 4 bases and J 0 bases, with 13 bases left between them. There are 17 residues in the CDR3. Germline assignment: CDR1 LGHNA and CDR2 YNFKEQ. As DNA, the CDR3 is TGTGCCAGCAGCCCTAGGACGGGGGACTCTGGGGCCAACGTCCTGACTTTC. Residues: CASSPRTGDSGANVLTF.

The count of this clone is one. The chain links TRBV4-1 to TRBJ2-2; 10 bases match TRBD2. The CDR3 covers 16 residues. The germline V gene encodes CDR1 MGHRA and CDR2 YSYEKL. V lost 4 bases and J lost 1; bases outside the gene matches: 3. The CDR3: CASSPSGSVNTGELFF. The CDR3 DNA is TGCGCCAGCAGCCCTAGCGGGAGCGTGAACACCGGGGAGCTGTTTTTT.

This chain uses TRBV4-3 with TRBJ2-3; D is uncertain. Deletions cut 3 bases from V and 3 bases from J, with 10 bases between. CDR1 and CDR2 (germline): LGHNA, YSLEER. This CDR3 comprises 14 residues. CDR3 amino acids: CASSQRLLTDTQYF. As DNA, the CDR3 is TGCGCCAGCAGCCAGCGCCTCTTGACAGATACGCAGTATTTT.

The rearrangement links TRBV12-3 or TRBV12-4 to TRBJ1-1; D unclear. The CDR3 runs 13 residues. V lost 6 bases to trimming and J lost 1 base, with 9 bases between them. The CDR3 spells CASRVGWNTEAFF. For the CDR3, the DNA is TGTGCCAGCAGGGTCGGTTGGAACACTGAAGCTTTCTTT.

In the case of this clone: Other nucleotide sequences in the sample specify the same CDR3. This rearrangement joins TRBV27 to TRBJ2-7, with 7 bases matching TRBD1. The germline gives CDR1 MNHEY, CDR2 SMNVEV (reference sequence). The CDR3 loop spans 14 amino acids. Germline trimming cut 2 bases from V and 2 bases from J; bases unmatched to any gene: 3. This CDR3 reads CASSLRQGPYEQYF. The DNA of the CDR3 is TGTGCCAGCAGTTTAAGACAGGGTCCCTACGAGCAGTACTTC.

The chain links TRBV7-2 to TRBJ2-5, with TRBD1 matching 9 bases. The CDR3 runs 15 residues. Per the germline V gene, CDR1 is SGHTA and CDR2 is FQGNSA. With V trimmed by 4 bases and J by 2 bases, 5 bases remained unmatched. DNA for the CDR3: TGTGCCAGCAGCTCTGACAGGGGGAGACAAGAGACCCAGTACTTC. Its translation is CASSSDRGRQETQYF.

V gene TRBV19 combines with J gene TRBJ1-3; 7 bases line up with TRBD1. The CDR3 sequence is 18 residues long. Germline CDR1 and CDR2: LNHDA and SQIVND (reference sequence). V dropped 3 bases and J dropped 0; count of bases not matched to a gene: 11. CDR3 nucleotides: TGTGCCAGTAGTATCGGAGGGACAGCATTCTTCTCTGGAAACACCATATATTTT. It encodes CASSIGGTAFFSGNTIYF.

The V call is TRBV19, the J call TRBJ2-7; D may be TRBD1 (5 bases). Trimming removed 3 bases at V and 2 bases at J, with 8 bases between. CDR1 is LNHDA, CDR2 SQIVND, per germline (reference sequence). The length of the CDR3 is 13 residues. Here the CDR3 DNA reads TGTGCCAGTAGTATGGGCAGGGCCTACGAGCAGTACTTC. Its translation is CASSMGRAYEQYF. The whole variable domain, filled in from reference TRBV19 and TRBJ2-7, reads DGGITQSPKYLFRKEGQNVTLSCEQNLNHDAMYWYRQDPGQGLRLIYYSQIVNDFQKGDIAEGYSVSREKKESFPLTVTSAQKNPTAFYLCASSMGRAYEQYFGPGTRLTVT.

The rearrangement uses TRBV9 and TRBJ2-1; 7 nucleotides align to TRBD2. The germline CDR1 and CDR2 sequences are SGDLS and YYNGEE. With V trimmed by 0 bases and J by 9 bases, 9 bases remained unmatched. The CDR3 is 15 residues long. The CDR3 spells CASSVEGGSFGEQFF. CDR3 sequence (DNA): TGTGCCAGCAGCGTAGAAGGCGGGAGCTTCGGTGAGCAGTTCTTC. The full variable domain, in which reference TRBV9 and TRBJ2-1 provide the parts outside the CDR3, is DSGVTQTPKHLITATGQRVTLRCSPRSGDLSVYWYQQSLDQGLQFLIQYYNGEERAKGNILERFSAQQFPDLHSELNLSSLELGDSALYFCASSVEGGSFGEQFFGPGTRLTVL.

The rearrangement joins TRBV9 to TRBJ1-4; D not certain. Trimming took off 3 bases at V and 5 bases at J, with 8 bases between the two ends. The CDR3 totals 13 residues. Germline V gene data show CDR1 as SGDLS and CDR2 as YYNGEE. The CDR3 protein is CASSGEPNEKLFF. The CDR3 DNA reads as TGTGCCAGCAGCGGCGAGCCGAATGAAAAACTGTTTTTT. The full variable domain, in which reference TRBV9 and TRBJ1-4 provide the parts outside the CDR3, is DSGVTQTPKHLITATGQRVTLRCSPRSGDLSVYWYQQSLDQGLQFLIQYYNGEERAKGNILERFSAQQFPDLHSELNLSSLELGDSALYFCASSGEPNEKLFFGSGTQLSVL.

This clone appeared a single time. J is TRBJ1-5 and V is TRBV7-5; the D call of TRBD1 is as the table states it, not checked on the DNA. TRBV7-5 is flagged as a pseudogene. This CDR3 contains 15 residues. CDR3 sequence: CVRSFRQTRDQPQHF. As DNA, the CDR3 is TGTGTCAGAAGCTTCCGACAGACCAGAGATCAGCCCCAGCATTTT.

The V gene is TRBV27, the J gene TRBJ1-4; tentative D call: TRBD1 (6 bases). The germline V gene encodes CDR1 MNHEY and CDR2 SMNVEV (reference sequence). The CDR3 runs 14 residues. Trimming removed 6 bases from V and 2 bases from J, with 10 bases in between. In DNA, the CDR3 is TGTGCCAGCAGACCCACAGGGACTAATGAAAAACTGTTTTTT. The encoded protein is CASRPTGTNEKLFF.

This chain connects TRBV18 to TRBJ2-7; D might be TRBD1 (5 bases). The V gene lost 6 bases and the J gene lost 2 bases, with 11 bases spanning the gap. The CDR3 covers 13 residues. The V gene's germline CDR1 is KGHSH and CDR2 LQKENI. CDR3 bases: TGTGCCAGCTCGCCTCAGGGAACCTACGAGCAGTACTTC. Amino acid sequence: CASSPQGTYEQYF.

The chain joins TRBV7-2 to TRBJ2-7; D is ambiguous. Trimming took off 4 bases at V and 4 bases at J, with 11 bases between the two ends. Germline CDR1 reads SGHTA; CDR2 reads FQGNSA. The CDR3 totals 13 residues. This CDR3 reads CASSYSPYYEQYF. As DNA, the CDR3 is TGTGCCAGCAGCTACTCCCCTTATTACGAGCAGTACTTC.

V is TRBV11-2 and J is TRBJ2-1, with 14 bases fitting TRBD2. This CDR3 has 15 amino acids. Germline values: CDR1 SGHAT, CDR2 FQNNGV. With 5 bases clipped from V and 6 bases from J, the junction kept 3 bases outside the gene matches. CDR3 in DNA: TGTGCCAGCAGCCGAGGGACTAGCGGGAGCAATGAGCAGTTCTTC. As protein: CASSRGTSGSNEQFF.

This rearrangement joins TRBV9 to TRBJ2-1; 7 nucleotides agree with TRBD2. This CDR3 has 18 amino acids. Per germline, CDR1 SGDLS and CDR2 YYNGEE. The V segment lost 3 bases and the J segment 7 bases; nucleotides outside the gene matches: 19. The CDR3 region has the DNA TGTGCCAGCAGCGGAAACCAGGGACTACCTGGGCTGGAGAATGAGCAGTTCTTC. Its translation: CASSGNQGLPGLENEQFF. The complete variable domain, with remaining parts taken from reference TRBV9 and TRBJ2-1, reads DSGVTQTPKHLITATGQRVTLRCSPRSGDLSVYWYQQSLDQGLQFLIQYYNGEERAKGNILERFSAQQFPDLHSELNLSSLELGDSALYFCASSGNQGLPGLENEQFFGPGTRLTVL.